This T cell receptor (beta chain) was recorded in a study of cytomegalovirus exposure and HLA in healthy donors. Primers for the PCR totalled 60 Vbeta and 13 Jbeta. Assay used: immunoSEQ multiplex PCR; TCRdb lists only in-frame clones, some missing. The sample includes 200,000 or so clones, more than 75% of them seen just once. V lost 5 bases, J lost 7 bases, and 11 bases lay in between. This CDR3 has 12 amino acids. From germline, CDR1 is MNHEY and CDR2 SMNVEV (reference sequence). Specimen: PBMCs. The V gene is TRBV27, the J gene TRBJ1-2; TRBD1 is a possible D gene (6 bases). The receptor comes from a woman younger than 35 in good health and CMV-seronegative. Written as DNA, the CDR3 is TGTGCCAGCAGTAATGGACAGAGTGGCTACACCTTC. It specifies CASSNGQSGYTF.